The clone carrying this T cell receptor (beta chain) was found once. V gave up 4 bases and J gave up 2 bases; unmatched junction bases: 10. Germline V gives CDR1 MGHRA, CDR2 YSYEKL. The CDR3 sequence is 16 residues long. Libraries were prepared by immunoSEQ multiplex PCR; TCRdb keeps only in-frame clonotypes and omits some of them. The sample yields roughly 100,000 clones, around three quarters seen once. This record belongs to a study of blood T cell repertoires in COVID-19. The sequencing input was peripheral blood. The receptor comes from a man in his 70s with acute or convalescent COVID-19. This chain uses TRBV4-1 with TRBJ2-5, with 7 bases aligning to TRBD2. The CDR3 loop reads CASSRSPGRGQETQYF. CDR3 nucleotide sequence: TGCGCCAGCAGCCGATCCCCTGGGCGGGGGCAAGAGACCCAGTACTTC.